What follows is one T cell receptor beta chain and its context. Its matching antigen is unknown. Other nucleotide sequences from this sample produce the same CDR3. Original data processing: Owing to the provision of junction-only sequences devoid of quality scores by immunoSEQ, filtering differed. Profiling relied on immunoSEQ multiplex PCR, and the TCRdb table lists in-frame clones only, not all of them. V, J and clone size reflect that table, while D and trimming were determined from the DNA. The sample carries about 1.1 million clones, around three quarters recorded once. The data stem from a study of shared clonotypes between healthy human individuals. Trimming took off 6 bases at V and 4 bases at J, with 10 bases between the two ends. Germline CDR1 reads SQVTM; CDR2 reads ANQGSEA. The length of the CDR3 is 11 residues. Study-level results: The study found roughly 5% of naive CD4 clonotypes shared across a handful of donors. The study found lower generation probabilities in non-shared clonotypes than in those shared by all four donors.

The sequencing sample was made of memory CD4+ T cells from PBMCs. Subset specified: CD45RA-negative fraction. The clonotype comes from a man between 18 and 35 years old in good health. Some clones in this sample may be carry-over from other donors' samples. The rearrangement uses TRBV29-1 and TRBJ2-7; no reliable D call. This CDR3 is CSVDLGYEQYF. For the CDR3, the DNA is TGCAGCGTGGACCTGGGGTACGAGCAGTACTTC.